Reported below is one T cell receptor beta chain. The data were taken from a study of blood T cell repertoires in COVID-19. For the study at large: Samples representing acute and convalescent COVID-19 were sourced from the United States, Italy and Spain.

Profiled with immunoSEQ multiplex PCR; TCRdb holds only in-frame clones, not every one. The sample consists of about 270,000 clones, roughly 86% of them appearing once. CDR3 size: 15 residues. CDR1 is MNHEY and CDR2 is SMNVEV in the germline V gene (reference sequence). V lost 4 bases and J 1 base, leaving 13 bases between the germline ends. This sequence joins TRBV27 and TRBJ1-2; perhaps TRBD1 as D (6 bases). The receptor's source is a woman aged 18 to 35 who had recovered from COVID-19. Sequenced input: PBMCs or T cells enriched from blood (not recorded which). The CDR3: CASSSSYRVNYGYTF. CDR3 nucleotides: TGTGCCAGCAGTTCATCTTACAGGGTTAACTATGGCTACACCTTC.